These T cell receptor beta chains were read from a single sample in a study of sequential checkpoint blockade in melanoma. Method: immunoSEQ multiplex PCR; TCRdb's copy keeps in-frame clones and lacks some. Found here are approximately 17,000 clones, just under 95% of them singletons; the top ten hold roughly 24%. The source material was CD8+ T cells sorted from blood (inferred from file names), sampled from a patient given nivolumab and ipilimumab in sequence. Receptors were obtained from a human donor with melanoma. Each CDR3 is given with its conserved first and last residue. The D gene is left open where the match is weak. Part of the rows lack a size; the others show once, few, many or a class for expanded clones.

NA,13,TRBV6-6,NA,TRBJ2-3,CASSFYPPDTQYF,TGTGCCAGCAGTTTTTATCCCCCAGATACGCAGTATTTT
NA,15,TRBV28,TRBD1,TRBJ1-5,CASSSDRVDNQPQHF,TGTGCCAGCAGCTCCGACAGGGTGGACAATCAGCCCCAGCATTTT
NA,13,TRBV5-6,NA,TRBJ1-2,CASYSTISEGYTF,TGTGCCAGCTATTCGACAATTTCAGAAGGCTACACCTTC
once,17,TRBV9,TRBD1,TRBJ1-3,CASSVATGTGPGNTIYF,TGTGCCAGCAGCGTAGCTACCGGGACAGGGCCTGGAAACACCATATATTTT
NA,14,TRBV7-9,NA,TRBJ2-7,CASSPWDNSYEQYF,TGTGCCAGCAGCCCCTGGGACAACTCCTACGAGCAGTACTTC
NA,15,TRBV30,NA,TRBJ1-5,CAWSATGISNQPQHF,TGTGCCTGGAGTGCAACCGGGATATCAAATCAGCCCCAGCATTTT
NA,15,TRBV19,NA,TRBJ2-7,CASSIFGLTDYEQYF,TGTGCCAGTAGTATATTTGGGCTCACCGACTACGAGCAGTACTTC
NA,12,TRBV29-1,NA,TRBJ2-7,CSVEKGSYEQYF,TGCAGCGTCGAAAAGGGGTCCTACGAGCAGTACTTC
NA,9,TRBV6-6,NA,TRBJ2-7,CASGSEQYF,TGTGCCAGCGGGAGCGAGCAGTACTTC
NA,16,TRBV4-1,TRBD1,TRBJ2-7,CASSQDRGTGYYEQYF,TGCGCCAGCAGCCAAGATAGGGGGACAGGTTACTACGAGCAGTACTTC
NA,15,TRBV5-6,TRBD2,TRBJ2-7,CASTLLAGGVYEQYF,TGTGCCAGCACCCTACTAGCGGGAGGGGTCTACGAGCAGTACTTC
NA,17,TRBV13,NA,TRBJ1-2,CASSLEQGSEANYGYTF,TGTGCCAGCAGCTTAGAACAGGGTTCTGAAGCTAACTATGGCTACACCTTC
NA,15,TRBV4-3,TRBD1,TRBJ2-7,CASSQEWDRAYEQYF,TGCGCCAGCAGCCAAGAATGGGACAGGGCATACGAGCAGTACTTC
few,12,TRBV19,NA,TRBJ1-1,CASSIGETEAFF,TGTGCCAGTAGTATAGGGGAGACTGAAGCTTTCTTT
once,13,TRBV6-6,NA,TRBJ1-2,CASSSEGFYGYTF,TGTGCCAGCAGCTCGGAGGGTTTCTATGGCTACACCTTC
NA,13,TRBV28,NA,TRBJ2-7,CASTTSPGYEQYF,TGTGCCAGCACCACGTCCCCGGGGTACGAGCAGTACTTC
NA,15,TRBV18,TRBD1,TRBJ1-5,CASSPDDRGNQPQHF,TGTGCCAGCTCACCCGACGACAGGGGAAATCAGCCCCAGCATTTT
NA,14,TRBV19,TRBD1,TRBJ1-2,CASTMDRENYGYTF,TGTGCCAGTACCATGGACAGGGAGAACTATGGCTACACCTTC
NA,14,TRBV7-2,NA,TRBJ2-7,CASSFGTWIYEQYF,TGTGCCAGCAGCTTCGGGACATGGATCTACGAGCAGTACTTC
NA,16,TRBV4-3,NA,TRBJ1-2,CASSHQGRGFSYGYTF,TGCGCCAGCAGCCACCAGGGGCGGGGGTTTTCTTATGGCTACACCTTC
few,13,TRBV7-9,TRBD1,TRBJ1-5,CASAGGEDQPQHF,TGTGCCAGCGCAGGGGGCGAAGATCAGCCCCAGCATTTT
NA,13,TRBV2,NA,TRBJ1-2,CASSDTGLGGYTF,TGTGCCAGCAGTGATACAGGGTTGGGGGGCTACACCTTC
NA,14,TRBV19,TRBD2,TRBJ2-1,CASSIRAGGGEQFF,TGTGCCAGTAGTATTCGAGCGGGAGGTGGTGAGCAGTTCTTC
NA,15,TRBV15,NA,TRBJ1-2,CATSRTPRDRYGYTF,TGTGCCACCAGCCGGACACCCAGGGATCGGTATGGCTACACCTTC
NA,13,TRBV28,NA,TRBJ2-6,CASSFRGANVLTF,TGTGCCAGCAGTTTTCGGGGGGCCAACGTCCTGACTTTC
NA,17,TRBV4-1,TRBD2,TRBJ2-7,CASSQELGSGGAYEQYF,TGCGCCAGCAGCCAAGAATTGGGGTCGGGGGGGGCCTACGAGCAGTACTTC
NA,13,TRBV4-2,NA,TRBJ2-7,CASSHREHYEQYF,TGTGCCAGCAGCCACCGGGAGCACTACGAGCAGTACTTC
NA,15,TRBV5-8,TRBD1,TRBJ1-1,CASSLGRQGPPEAFF,TGTGCCAGCAGCTTGGGGAGACAGGGACCGCCTGAAGCTTTCTTT
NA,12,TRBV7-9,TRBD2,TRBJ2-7,CASVAWGGEQYF,TGTGCCAGCGTCGCTTGGGGGGGCGAGCAGTACTTC
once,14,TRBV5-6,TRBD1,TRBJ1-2,CASSYGQGGYGYTF,TGTGCCAGCAGTTATGGACAGGGGGGCTATGGCTACACCTTC
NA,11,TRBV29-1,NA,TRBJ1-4,CSVEEGQGLFF,TGCAGCGTTGAAGAAGGCCAGGGGCTGTTTTTT
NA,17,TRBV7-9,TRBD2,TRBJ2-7,CASSLGYGREGLNEQYF,TGTGCCAGCAGCTTAGGATACGGGCGGGAGGGCCTTAACGAGCAGTACTTC